This TCR beta chain was retrieved from a study of T cells in Graves' hyperthyroidism and ophthalmopathy. The study, taken as a whole, reports: Within blood appeared most thyroid clonotypes that had expanded above 0.001.

Germline lookup yields CDR1 SGHRS and CDR2 YFSETQ. Deletions cut 7 bases from V and 4 bases from J, with 12 bases between. The CDR3 totals 13 residues. A patient was excluded if there was uncontrolled infection, other autoimmune disease, pregnancy or lactation. A few counts support this clonotype. As yet, its antigen is unknown. It was RNA transcripts that yielded the amplified TCR beta CDR3 regions. A set of HTBI primers served as the primers for a first-round RT-PCR of the TCR CDR3. TCRdb re-called the multiplex PCR reads with MiXCR, one entry per CDR3 protein. Of approximately 530,000 distinct CDR3 sequences listed, 16% are singletons.

The genes are TRBV5-1 and TRBJ2-4; D gene uncertain. The specimen was blood. The source is a young woman with Graves' hyperthyroidism. CDR3 sequence: CASGPVDKNIQYF. The CDR3 DNA reads as TGCGCCAGCGGACCAGTAGATAAAAACATTCAGTACTTC.